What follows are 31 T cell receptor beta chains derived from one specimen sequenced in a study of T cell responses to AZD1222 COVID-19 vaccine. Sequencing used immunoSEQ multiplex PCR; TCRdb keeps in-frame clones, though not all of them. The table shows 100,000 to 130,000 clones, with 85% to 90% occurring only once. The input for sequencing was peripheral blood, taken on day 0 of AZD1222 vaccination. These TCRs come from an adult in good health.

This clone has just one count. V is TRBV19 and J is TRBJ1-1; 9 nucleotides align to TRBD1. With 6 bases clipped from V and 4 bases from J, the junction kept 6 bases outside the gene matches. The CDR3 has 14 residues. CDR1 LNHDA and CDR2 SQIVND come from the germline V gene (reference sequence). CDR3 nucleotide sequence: TGTGCCAGTAGCCGGACAGGGGAGCCCACTGAAGCTTTCTTT. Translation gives CASSRTGEPTEAFF.

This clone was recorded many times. The CDR3 bases are TGTGCCAGCAGTCCGGGACAGGGGGCTCCCCTCCTCTATGGCTACACCTTC. Amino acids: CASSPGQGAPLLYGYTF. This sequence joins TRBV27 and TRBJ1-2, with 12 bases that match TRBD1. The germline V gene has CDR1 MNHEY and CDR2 SMNVEV (reference sequence). V was pared by 5 bases and J by 4 bases, with 11 bases of the junction left unmatched. The length of the CDR3 is 17 residues.

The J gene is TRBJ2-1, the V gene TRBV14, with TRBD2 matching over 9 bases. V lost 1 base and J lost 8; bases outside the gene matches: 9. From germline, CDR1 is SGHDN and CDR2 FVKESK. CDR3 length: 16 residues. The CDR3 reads CASSQVYKAGGYEQFF. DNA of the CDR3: TGTGCCAGCAGCCAAGTCTATAAAGCGGGGGGTTATGAGCAGTTCTTC.

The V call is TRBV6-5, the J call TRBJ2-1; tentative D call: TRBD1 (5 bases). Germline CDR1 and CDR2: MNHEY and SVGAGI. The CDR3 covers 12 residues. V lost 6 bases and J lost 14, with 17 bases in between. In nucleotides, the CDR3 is TGTGCCAGCAGGGGGCAGGGTCTGGTGGAGTTCTTC. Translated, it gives CASRGQGLVEFF.

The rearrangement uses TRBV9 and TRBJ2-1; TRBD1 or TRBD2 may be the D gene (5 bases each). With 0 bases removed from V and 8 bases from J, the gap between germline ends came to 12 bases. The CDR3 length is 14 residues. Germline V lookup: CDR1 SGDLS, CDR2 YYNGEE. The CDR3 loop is CASSVALGDDEQFF. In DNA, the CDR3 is TGTGCCAGCAGCGTAGCTCTCGGGGACGATGAGCAGTTCTTC.

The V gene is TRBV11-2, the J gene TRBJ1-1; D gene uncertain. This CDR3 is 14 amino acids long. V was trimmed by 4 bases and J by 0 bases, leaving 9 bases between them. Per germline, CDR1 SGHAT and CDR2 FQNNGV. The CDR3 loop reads CASSSGRMNTEAFF. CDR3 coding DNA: TGTGCCAGCAGCTCGGGCAGAATGAACACTGAAGCTTTCTTT.

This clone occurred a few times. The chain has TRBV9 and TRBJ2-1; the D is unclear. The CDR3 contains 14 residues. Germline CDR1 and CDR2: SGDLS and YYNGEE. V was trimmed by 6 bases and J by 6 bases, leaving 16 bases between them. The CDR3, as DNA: TGTGCCAGCAACCCGGGCCCCTGGGGCAATGAGCAGTTCTTC. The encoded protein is CASNPGPWGNEQFF.

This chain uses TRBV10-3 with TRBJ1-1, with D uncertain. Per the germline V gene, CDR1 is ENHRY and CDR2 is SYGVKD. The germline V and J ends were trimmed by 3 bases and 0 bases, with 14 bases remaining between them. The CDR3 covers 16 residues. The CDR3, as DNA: TGTGCCATCAGTGATCCGAGGCGGGAAATGAACACTGAAGCTTTCTTT. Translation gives CAISDPRREMNTEAFF.

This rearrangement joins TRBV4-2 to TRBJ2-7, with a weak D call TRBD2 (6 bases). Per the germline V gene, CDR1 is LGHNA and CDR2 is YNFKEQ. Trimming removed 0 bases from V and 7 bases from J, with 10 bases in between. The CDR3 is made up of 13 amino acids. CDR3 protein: CASSQDPGREQYF. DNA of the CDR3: TGTGCCAGCAGCCAAGATCCGGGGAGGGAGCAGTACTTC.

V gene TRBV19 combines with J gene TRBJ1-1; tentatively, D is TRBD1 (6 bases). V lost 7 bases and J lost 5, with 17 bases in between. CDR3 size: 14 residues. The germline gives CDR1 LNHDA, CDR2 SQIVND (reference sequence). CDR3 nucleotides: TGTGCCAGTACCGATGGGAGGACAGCGACTGAAGCTTTCTTT. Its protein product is CASTDGRTATEAFF.

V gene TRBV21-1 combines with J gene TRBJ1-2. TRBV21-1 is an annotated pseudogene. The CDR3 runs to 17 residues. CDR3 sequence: CASTRDTPDRANYGYTF. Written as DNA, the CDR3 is TGTGCCAGCACCCGGGATACTCCTGATAGAGCTAACTATGGCTACACCTTC.

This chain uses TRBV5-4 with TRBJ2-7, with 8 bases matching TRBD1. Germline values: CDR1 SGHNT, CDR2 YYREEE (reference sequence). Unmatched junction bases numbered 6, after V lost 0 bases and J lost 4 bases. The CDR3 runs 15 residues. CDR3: CASSLGVGQGYEQYF. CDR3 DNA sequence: TGTGCCAGCAGCTTGGGTGTCGGACAGGGTTACGAGCAGTACTTC.

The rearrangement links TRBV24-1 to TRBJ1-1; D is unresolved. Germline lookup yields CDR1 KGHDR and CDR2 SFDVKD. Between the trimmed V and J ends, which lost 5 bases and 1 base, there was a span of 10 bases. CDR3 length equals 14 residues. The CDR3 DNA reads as TGTGCCACCAGTGCCCCGGGCAGGAACACTGAAGCTTTCTTT. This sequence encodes CATSAPGRNTEAFF.

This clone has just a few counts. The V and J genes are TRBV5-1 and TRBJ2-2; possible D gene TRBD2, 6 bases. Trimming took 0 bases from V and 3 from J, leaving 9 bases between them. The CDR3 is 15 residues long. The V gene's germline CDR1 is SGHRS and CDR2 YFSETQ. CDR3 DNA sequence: TGCGCCAGCAGCTTGGGGAGGGGCTACACCGGGGAGCTGTTTTTT. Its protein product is CASSLGRGYTGELFF.

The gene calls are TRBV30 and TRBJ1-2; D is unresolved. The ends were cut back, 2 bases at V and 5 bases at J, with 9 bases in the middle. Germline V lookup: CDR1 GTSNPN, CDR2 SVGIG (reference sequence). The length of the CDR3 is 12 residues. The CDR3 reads CAWSRGSYGYTF. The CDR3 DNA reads TGTGCCTGGAGTCGGGGATCTTATGGCTACACCTTC.

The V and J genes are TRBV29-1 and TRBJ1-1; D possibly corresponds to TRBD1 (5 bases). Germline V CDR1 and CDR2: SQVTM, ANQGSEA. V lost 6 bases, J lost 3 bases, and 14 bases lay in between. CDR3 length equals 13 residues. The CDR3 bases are TGCAGCGTCTCGGACATCGGCGACACTGAAGCTTTCTTT. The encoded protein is CSVSDIGDTEAFF.

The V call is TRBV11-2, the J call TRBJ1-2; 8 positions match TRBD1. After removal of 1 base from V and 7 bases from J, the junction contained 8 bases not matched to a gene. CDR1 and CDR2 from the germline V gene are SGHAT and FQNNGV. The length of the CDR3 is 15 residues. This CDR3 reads CASSLVGRGQGGYTF. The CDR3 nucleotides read TGTGCCAGCAGCTTAGTTGGCAGGGGGCAAGGTGGCTACACCTTC.

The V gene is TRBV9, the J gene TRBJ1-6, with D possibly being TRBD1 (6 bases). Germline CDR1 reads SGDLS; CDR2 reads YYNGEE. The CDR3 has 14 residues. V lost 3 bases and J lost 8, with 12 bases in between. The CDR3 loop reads CASSAGTRDSPLHF. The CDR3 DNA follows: TGTGCCAGCAGCGCTGGGACACGAGATTCACCCCTCCACTTT.

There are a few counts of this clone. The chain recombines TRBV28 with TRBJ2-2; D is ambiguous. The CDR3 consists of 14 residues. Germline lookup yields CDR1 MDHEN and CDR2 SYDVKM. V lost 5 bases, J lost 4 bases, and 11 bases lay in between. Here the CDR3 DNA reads TGTGCCAGCAGTCCGTCCCCCAGCACCGGGGAGCTGTTTTTT. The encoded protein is CASSPSPSTGELFF. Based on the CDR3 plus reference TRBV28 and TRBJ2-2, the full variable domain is DVKVTQSSRYLVKRTGEKVFLECVQDMDHENMFWYRQDPGLGLRLIYFSYDVKMKEKGDIPEGYSVSREKKERFSLILESASTNQTSMYLCASSPSPSTGELFFGEGSRLTVL.

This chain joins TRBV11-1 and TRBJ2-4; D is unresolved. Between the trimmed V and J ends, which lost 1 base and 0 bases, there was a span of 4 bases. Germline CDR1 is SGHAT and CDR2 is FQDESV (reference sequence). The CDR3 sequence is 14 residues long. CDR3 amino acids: CASSLGEAKNIQYF. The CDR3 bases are TGTGCCAGCAGCTTAGGGGAAGCCAAAAACATTCAGTACTTC.

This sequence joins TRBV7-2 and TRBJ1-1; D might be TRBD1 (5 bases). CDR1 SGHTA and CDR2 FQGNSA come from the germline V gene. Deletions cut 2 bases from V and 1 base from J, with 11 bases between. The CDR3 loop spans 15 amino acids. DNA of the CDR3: TGTGCCAGCAGCTTATCTCGGGACGGGAACACTGAAGCTTTCTTT. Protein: CASSLSRDGNTEAFF.

CDR3 nucleotides: TGTGCCAGCAGCTTGGTGGAAACGAACACTGAAGCTTTCTTT. Translated, it gives CASSLVETNTEAFF. The chain employs TRBV4-2 and TRBJ1-1; no firm D call. The CDR3 extends over 14 amino acids. Deletions cut 5 bases from V and 1 base from J, with 11 bases between. Germline lookup yields CDR1 LGHNA and CDR2 YNFKEQ.

For the CDR3, the DNA is TGTGCCAGCAGCCAGAGGGGAGGTCGGGGGGTCCCAGATACGCAGTATTTT. It is translated as CASSQRGGRGVPDTQYF. J is TRBJ2-3 and V is TRBV14; TRBD2 aligns across 7 bases. After removal of 3 bases from V and 4 bases from J, the junction contained 13 bases not matched to a gene. The germline gives CDR1 SGHDN, CDR2 FVKESK. There are 17 residues in the CDR3.

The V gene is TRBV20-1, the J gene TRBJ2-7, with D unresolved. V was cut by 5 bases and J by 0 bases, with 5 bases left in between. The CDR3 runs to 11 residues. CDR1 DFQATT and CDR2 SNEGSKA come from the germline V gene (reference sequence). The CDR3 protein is CSAFASYEQYF. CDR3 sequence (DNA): TGCAGTGCTTTCGCCTCCTACGAGCAGTACTTC.

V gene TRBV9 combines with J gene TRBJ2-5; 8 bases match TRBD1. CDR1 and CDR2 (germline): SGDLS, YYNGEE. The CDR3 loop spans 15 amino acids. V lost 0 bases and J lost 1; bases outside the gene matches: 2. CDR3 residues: CASSVDRGSQETQYF. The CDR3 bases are TGTGCCAGCAGCGTAGACAGGGGGAGCCAAGAGACCCAGTACTTC.

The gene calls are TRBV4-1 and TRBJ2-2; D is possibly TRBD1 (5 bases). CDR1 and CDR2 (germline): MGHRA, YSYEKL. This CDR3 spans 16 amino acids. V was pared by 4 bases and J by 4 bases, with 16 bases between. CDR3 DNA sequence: TGCGCCAGCAGCCTAGCAGTGGGGCGCGGCACCGGGGAGCTGTTTTTT. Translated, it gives CASSLAVGRGTGELFF.

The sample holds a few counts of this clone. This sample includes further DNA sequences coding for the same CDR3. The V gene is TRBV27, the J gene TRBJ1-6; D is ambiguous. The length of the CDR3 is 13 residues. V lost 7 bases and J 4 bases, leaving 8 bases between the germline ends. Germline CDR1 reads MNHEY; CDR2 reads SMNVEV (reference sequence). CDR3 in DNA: TGTGCCAGCACTGGGTTTTATAATTCACCCCTCCACTTT. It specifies CASTGFYNSPLHF.

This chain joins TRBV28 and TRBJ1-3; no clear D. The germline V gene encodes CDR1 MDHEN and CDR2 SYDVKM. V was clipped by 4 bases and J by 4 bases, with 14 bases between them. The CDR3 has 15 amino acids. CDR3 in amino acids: CASSSFSPRGNTIYF. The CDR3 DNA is TGTGCCAGCAGTTCGTTCTCCCCCCGGGGAAACACCATATATTTT.

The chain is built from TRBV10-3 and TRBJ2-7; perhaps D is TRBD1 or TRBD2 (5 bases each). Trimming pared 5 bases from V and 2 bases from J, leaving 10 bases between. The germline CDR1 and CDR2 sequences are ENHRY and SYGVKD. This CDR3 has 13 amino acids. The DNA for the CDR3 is TGTGCCATCAGTCCCGGGACGGCCTACGAGCAGTACTTC. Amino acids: CAISPGTAYEQYF.

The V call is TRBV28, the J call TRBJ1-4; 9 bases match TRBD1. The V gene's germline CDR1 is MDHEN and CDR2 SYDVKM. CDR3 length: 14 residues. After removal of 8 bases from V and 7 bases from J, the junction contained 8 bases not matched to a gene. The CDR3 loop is CASRSGTGSEKLFF. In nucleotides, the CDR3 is TGTGCCAGCCGCTCCGGGACAGGGTCTGAAAAACTGTTTTTT.

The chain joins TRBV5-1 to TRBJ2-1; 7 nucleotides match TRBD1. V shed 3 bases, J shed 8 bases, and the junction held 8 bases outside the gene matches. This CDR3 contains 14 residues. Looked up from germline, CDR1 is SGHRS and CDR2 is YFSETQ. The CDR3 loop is CASSSGQPEDEQFF. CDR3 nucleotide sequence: TGCGCCAGCAGCTCGGGACAGCCTGAGGATGAGCAGTTCTTC.